Listed below are T cell receptor beta chains from one sample, sequenced in a study of blood T cell repertoires in COVID-19. Sequencing was performed with immunoSEQ multiplex PCR; in TCRdb, only in-frame clones are kept and a portion is missing. The data contain roughly 290,000 clones, around 91% of them seen just once; the ten biggest clones take up about 12%. Sequenced material: peripheral blood. The receptors originated from a woman aged 55-69 years with acute or convalescent COVID-19. The CDR3 runs from the conserved cysteine through the conserved F or W. Each record gives: clone size, J gene, V gene, D gene, CDR3 protein, CDR3 DNA. D genes are given only for firm matches. Expanded clones are given a class, and other clones once, few, many or no size at all.

>-|TRBJ1-2|TRBV5-8|-
CGRCCYTF
TGTGGGCGGTGTTGCTACACCTTC
>-|TRBJ1-1|TRBV4-3|-
CASSQDSMNTEAFF
TGCGCCAGCAGCCAGGACAGCATGAACACTGAAGCTTTCTTT
>-|TRBJ1-1|TRBV5-6|-
CASSSPRGSGRAEAFF
TGTGCCAGCAGCTCTCCACGGGGGAGTGGGCGGGCAGAAGCTTTCTTT
>-|TRBJ2-3|TRBV3-1/TRBV3-2|TRBD1
CASSQGPGQGGTDTQYF
TGTGCCAGCAGCCAAGGGCCCGGACAGGGGGGAACAGATACGCAGTATTTT
>-|TRBJ1-5|TRBV9|-
CASSADPRDQPQHF
TGTGCCAGCAGCGCCGATCCCCGGGATCAGCCCCAGCATTTT
>-|TRBJ2-3|TRBV28|TRBD2
CASRGDGAGGSTDTQYF
TGTGCCAGCAGAGGGGACGGAGCGGGAGGGAGCACAGATACGCAGTATTTT
>once|TRBJ1-1|TRBV6-2/TRBV6-3|-
CASSYLGGAEAFF
TGTGCCAGCAGTTACCTCGGTGGAGCTGAAGCTTTCTTT
>-|TRBJ2-7|TRBV7-2|-
CASSLALSGRGIAYEQYF
TGTGCCAGCAGCTTAGCCCTATCCGGGCGGGGAATAGCCTACGAGCAGTACTTC
>-|TRBJ1-6|TRBV4-1|TRBD1
CASRTFGQGNSPLHF
TGCGCCAGCAGAACGTTTGGACAGGGTAATTCACCCCTCCACTTT
>-|TRBJ2-3|TRBV4-2|-
CASSQALAITDTQYF
TGTGCCAGCAGCCAAGCTCTAGCGATCACAGATACGCAGTATTTT
>-|TRBJ2-1|TRBV27|TRBD1
CASSLRKRTGEYNEQFF
TGTGCCAGCAGTCTAAGGAAAAGGACAGGGGAGTACAATGAGCAGTTCTTC
>-|TRBJ2-7|TRBV4-1|TRBD1
CASSPYDRVEAYEQYF
TGCGCCAGCAGCCCCTACGACAGGGTTGAGGCCTACGAGCAGTACTTC
>-|TRBJ2-7|TRBV3-1/TRBV3-2|TRBD1
CASSQEGGQGTYEQYF
TGTGCCAGCAGCCAAGAAGGGGGACAGGGTACTTACGAGCAGTACTTC
>-|TRBJ2-7|TRBV10-3|TRBD1
CAIQQGAPYEQYF
TGTGCCATTCAACAGGGGGCCCCCTACGAGCAGTACTTC
>once|TRBJ2-7|TRBV10-3|TRBD2
CATSGTTVWEQYF
TGTGCCACGTCCGGGACTACCGTATGGGAGCAGTACTTC
>-|TRBJ1-6|TRBV30|TRBD1
CAWTIQGSRNSPLHF
TGTGCCTGGACCATACAGGGGAGCAGGAATTCACCCCTCCACTTT
>-|TRBJ2-3|TRBV7-2|-
CASSPQTVDTQYF
TGTGCCAGCAGCCCTCAAACAGTTGATACGCAGTATTTT
>-|TRBJ1-5|TRBV6-5|-
CASSRQQSAQHF
TGTGCCAGCAGTCGACAGCAATCAGCCCAGCATTTT